The 5 T cell receptor beta chains given below trace back to one sample, sequenced in a study of blood T cell repertoires in COVID-19 (dated by TCRdb to 2018 to 2020). The protocol used for the library was the immunoSEQ multiplex PCR assay. TCRdb mirrors the immuneACCESS table, restricted to in-frame sequences. Some clones are absent from its copies; in checked studies, under half trace to an unresolved V gene, and the reason for the others is unknown. Counted in this sample were about 46,000 clones; around 80% of them appeared once. Around 6% of the sample is in the top ten clones. Material for sequencing was peripheral blood. Receptor source: a woman aged 80 or over with acute or convalescent COVID-19.

The chain has TRBV3-1 (or the pseudogene TRBV3-2) and TRBJ1-6; D call uncertain. V dropped 7 bases and J dropped 0 bases, with 13 bases sitting between them. CDR3 length: 16 residues. CDR1 is LGHDT and CDR2 is YNNKEL in the germline V gene (reference sequence). For the CDR3, the DNA is TGTGCCAGCACCAACAGTCCGAGCTCCTATAATTCACCCCTCCACTTT. Its protein is CASTNSPSSYNSPLHF.

The chain carries TRBV6-6 and TRBJ1-6; D is undetermined. The CDR3 covers 13 residues. V was trimmed by 0 bases and J by 10 bases, leaving 7 bases between them. Germline lookup yields CDR1 MNHNY and CDR2 SVGAGI (reference sequence). The CDR3 is CASSYSWESPLHF. DNA for the CDR3: TGTGCCAGCAGTTACTCCTGGGAGTCACCCCTCCACTTT.

This chain links TRBV30 with TRBJ1-1; D unclear. The CDR3 is made up of 12 amino acids. Trimming shortened V by 5 bases and J by 2 bases, and 9 bases separated the two germline ends. Per the germline V gene, CDR1 is GTSNPN and CDR2 is SVGIG (reference sequence). The CDR3 DNA reads TGTGCCTGGGTGGCAGTAAACACTGAAGCTTTCTTT. Amino acids: CAWVAVNTEAFF.

This clone turned up a few times. This rearrangement joins TRBV27 to TRBJ1-1, with D hard to call. Germline CDR1 reads MNHEY; CDR2 reads SMNVEV (reference sequence). The V and J ends lost 2 bases and 1 base respectively, with 20 bases between them. This CDR3 is 18 amino acids long. CDR3 DNA: TGTGCCAGCAGTTTAAGTCCGGCGTTTGCAGGTAGGAACACTGAAGCTTTCTTT. Amino acid sequence: CASSLSPAFAGRNTEAFF.

The chain couples TRBV5-4 to TRBJ2-5; TRBD2 matches 11 bases. CDR1 and CDR2 from the germline V gene are SGHNT and YYREEE (reference sequence). V was clipped by 2 bases and J by 5 bases; unmatched bases: 8. The CDR3 loop spans 16 amino acids. CDR3 nucleotide sequence: TGTGCCAGCAGCTTTTACCTAGCGGGGGGTGTCGAGACCCAGTACTTC. Amino acids: CASSFYLAGGVETQYF.